This TCR beta chain originates from a study of blood T cell repertoires in COVID-19. Across the whole study: The United States, Italy and Spain provided the acute and convalescent COVID-19 samples.

Repertoires were generated with immunoSEQ multiplex PCR, while TCRdb's copy carries only in-frame clones and drops some. The sample carries 280,000 or so clones, 88% recorded once. This clone has just one count. This CDR3 comprises 15 residues. J was trimmed by 7 bases and V by 6 bases; bases with no gene match: 8. Germline loops: CDR1 ENHRY, CDR2 SYGVKD. This clonotype originated in a man aged 18 to 29 with active or convalescent COVID-19. The material sequenced was peripheral blood. The V gene is TRBV10-3, the J gene TRBJ2-1, with 11 bases matching TRBD1. CDR3 loop: CAISRTGGVTNEQFF. The CDR3 coding sequence is TGTGCCATCAGCAGGACAGGGGGCGTCACAAATGAGCAGTTCTTC.